A selection of T cell receptor beta chains follows, all from one sample in a study of cytomegalovirus exposure and HLA in healthy donors. Sequencing used immunoSEQ multiplex PCR; TCRdb keeps in-frame clones, though not all of them. This sample has around 200,000 clones, with 65% to 90% found just once. The sample comprised PBMCs. The receptors were sampled from a woman in her twenties or thirties in good health and CMV-seronegative. Each CDR3 is given with its conserved first and last residue. D genes are given only for firm matches. Clone size appears in some rows only: once, few, many, or a class for an expanded clone.

j_call | clone_size | d_call | v_call | cdr3_aa | cdr3_nt
TRBJ2-1 | - | TRBD1 | TRBV5-1 | CASSLDDGTGNEQFF | TGCGCCAGCAGCTTGGATGACGGGACAGGGAATGAGCAGTTCTTC
TRBJ2-2 | few | - | TRBV7-9 | CASRPRGNTGELFF | TGTGCCAGCAGACCCAGGGGGAACACCGGGGAGCTGTTTTTT
TRBJ1-1 | - | TRBD1 | TRBV10-2 | CASRDTGENTEAFF | TGCGCCAGCAGAGACACAGGGGAGAACACTGAAGCTTTCTTT
TRBJ1-5 | - | TRBD1 | TRBV19 | CASSYTGDSNQPQHF | TGTGCCAGTAGCTATACAGGGGATAGCAATCAGCCCCAGCATTTT
TRBJ2-2 | - | - | TRBV5-5 | CASSRQAGELFF | TGTGCCAGCAGCCGACAGGCCGGGGAGCTGTTTTTT
TRBJ2-7 | - | TRBD2 | TRBV4-1 | CASSHFGTTPDEQYF | TGCGCCAGCAGCCACTTCGGGACTACCCCGGACGAGCAGTACTTC
TRBJ2-7 | - | - | TRBV27 | CASSFRYYGYEQYF | TGTGCCAGCAGTTTTCGATACTATGGCTACGAGCAGTACTTC
TRBJ2-3 | - | - | TRBV9 | CASSVGRDPLTDTQYF | TGTGCCAGCAGCGTAGGGCGGGACCCCCTCACAGATACGCAGTATTTT
TRBJ2-5 | - | TRBD2 | TRBV5-1 | CASSLERGQETQYF | TGCGCCAGCAGCTTGGAGCGGGGTCAAGAGACCCAGTACTTC
TRBJ2-1 | - | TRBD2 | TRBV27 | CASSLFGGRGYPYENNEQFF | TGTGCCAGCAGCCTGTTCGGAGGGCGGGGGTACCCCTATGAGAACAATGAGCAGTTCTTC
TRBJ2-7 | once | - | TRBV18 | CASSPTGVADEQYF | TGTGCCAGCTCACCAACGGGAGTAGCCGACGAGCAGTACTTC
TRBJ2-3 | - | TRBD2 | TRBV27 | CASSPWGRALDTQYF | TGTGCCAGCAGCCCTTGGGGGAGGGCCTTAGATACGCAGTATTTT
TRBJ1-4 | - | - | TRBV18 | CASSPLQGEKLFF | TGTGCCAGCTCACCACTGCAGGGAGAAAAACTGTTTTTT
TRBJ2-3 | - | - | TRBV5-8 | CASSLSGTDTQYF | TGTGCCAGCAGCTTATCCGGCACAGATACGCAGTATTTT
TRBJ2-5 | - | - | TRBV27 | CASSLSAGPGETQYF | TGTGCCAGCAGTTTATCGGCGGGGCCGGGGGAGACCCAGTACTTC
TRBJ2-7 | - | TRBD1 | TRBV14 | CASSQEVYGTDNYEQYF | TGTGCCAGCAGCCAAGAAGTGTATGGGACAGATAACTACGAGCAGTACTTC
TRBJ2-3 | - | - | TRBV5-1 | CASSLSFRVGDTQYF | TGCGCCAGCAGCTTGTCCTTCAGGGTGGGTGATACGCAGTATTTT
TRBJ1-1 | - | - | TRBV18 | CASSADSNTEAFF | TGTGCCAGCTCAGCGGACTCGAACACTGAAGCTTTCTTT
TRBJ1-3 | - | - | TRBV21-1 | CASSKRGSTGNTIYF | TGTGCCAGCAGCAAGAGAGGGAGTACTGGAAACACCATATATTTT
TRBJ2-3 | - | TRBD2 | TRBV19 | CASSGLAGSTDTQYF | TGTGCCAGTTCCGGACTAGCGGGATCCACAGATACGCAGTATTTT
TRBJ2-7 | - | - | TRBV4-1 | CASSRFTGYEQYF | TGCGCCAGCAGCCGATTTACTGGTTACGAGCAGTACTTC
TRBJ1-5 | - | TRBD1 | TRBV19 | CASMTGGGNQPQHF | TGTGCCAGTATGACAGGGGGTGGGAATCAGCCCCAGCATTTT
TRBJ2-2 | - | TRBD1 | TRBV29-1 | CSVEGQKNTGELFF | TGCAGCGTTGAGGGACAGAAGAACACCGGGGAGCTGTTTTTT
TRBJ2-3 | - | - | TRBV4-1 | CASSQDIGGGASNTDTQYF | TGCGCCAGCAGCCAAGATATTGGAGGGGGGGCCTCTAACACAGATACGCAGTATTTT
TRBJ2-2 | - | TRBD2 | TRBV6-5 | CASSPQTSGTGELFF | TGTGCCAGCAGTCCCCAGACTAGCGGCACCGGGGAGCTGTTTTTT
TRBJ2-5 | - | TRBD2 | TRBV15 | CATSRGASGLQETQYF | TGTGCCACCAGCAGAGGGGCTAGCGGGCTTCAAGAGACCCAGTACTTC
TRBJ2-7 | - | - | TRBV5-1 | CASSLDRAYEQYF | TGCGCCAGCAGCTTGGACAGAGCCTACGAGCAGTACTTC
TRBJ2-1 | - | - | TRBV9 | CASSVLTGTDNEQFF | TGTGCCAGCAGCGTCCTTACGGGAACTGACAATGAGCAGTTCTTC
TRBJ2-7 | - | - | TRBV10-3 | CAISGITGEQYF | TGTGCCATCTCTGGGATTACGGGAGAGCAGTACTTC
TRBJ2-7 | - | TRBD1 | TRBV27 | CASSTKGQRYEQYF | TGTGCCAGCAGCACCAAGGGACAGCGCTACGAGCAGTACTTC
TRBJ1-5 | - | - | TRBV6-5 | CASSFLSGQPQHF | TGTGCCAGCAGTTTTTTGTCGGGACAGCCCCAGCATTTT
TRBJ2-7 | - | - | TRBV28 | CATTGLGSGYEQYF | TGTGCCACTACGGGTCTCGGGAGTGGCTACGAGCAGTACTTC
TRBJ2-3 | - | TRBD2 | TRBV9 | CASSVVAGTDTQYF | TGTGCCAGCAGCGTAGTAGCGGGAACAGATACGCAGTATTTT
TRBJ2-1 | - | - | TRBV9 | CASSPRLAEYNEQFF | TGTGCCAGCAGCCCCCGATTAGCCGAATACAATGAGCAGTTCTTC
TRBJ2-5 | - | TRBD1 | TRBV7-9 | CASSFWTGLETQYF | TGTGCCAGCAGCTTCTGGACAGGGTTAGAGACCCAGTACTTC
TRBJ2-7 | - | TRBD2 | TRBV28 | CASTSGGATTYEQYF | TGTGCCAGCACATCCGGGGGGGCCACGACCTACGAGCAGTACTTC
TRBJ2-3 | - | TRBD1 | TRBV10-2 | CASRSGQGRHKTQYF | TGCGCCAGCAGATCAGGACAGGGGAGACACAAGACGCAGTATTTT
TRBJ2-1 | - | - | TRBV5-4 | CASSLAAGPHNEQFF | TGTGCCAGCAGCTTGGCGGCAGGGCCTCACAATGAGCAGTTCTTC
TRBJ2-7 | - | TRBD1 | TRBV4-1 | CASSRDRGAYEQYF | TGCGCCAGCAGCCGAGACAGGGGGGCCTACGAGCAGTACTTC
TRBJ1-1 | - | - | TRBV18 | CASSLESVFLVEAFF | TGTGCCAGCTCACTAGAGTCGGTTTTTCTGGTTGAAGCTTTCTTT
TRBJ2-5 | - | TRBD1 | TRBV7-9 | CSSSLRTGIETQYF | TGTTCCAGCAGCCTTCGGACAGGGATTGAGACCCAGTACTTC
TRBJ2-7 | - | - | TRBV6-5 | CASIGGGTSKQYF | TGTGCCAGCATAGGAGGAGGAACGAGCAAGCAGTACTTC
TRBJ2-3 | - | - | TRBV19 | CASSSPKRAEGDTQYF | TGTGCCAGTAGTAGCCCCAAGCGGGCCGAGGGAGATACGCAGTATTTT
TRBJ2-1 | - | - | TRBV7-2 | CASSLDPSKPEQFF | TGTGCCAGCAGCTTAGACCCCTCTAAGCCGGAGCAGTTCTTC
TRBJ1-1 | - | TRBD1 | TRBV7-8 | CASSLRDRGFEGNTEAFF | TGTGCCAGCAGCTTACGCGACAGGGGATTTGAGGGGAACACTGAAGCTTTCTTT
TRBJ2-1 | - | TRBD1 | TRBV7-6 | CASSFTTGLGVRYNEQFF | TGTGCCAGCAGCTTCACGACAGGGTTGGGAGTGAGGTACAATGAGCAGTTCTTC
TRBJ2-7 | - | - | TRBV5-6 | CASSYTETYEQYF | TGTGCCAGCAGTTATACAGAGACCTACGAGCAGTACTTC
TRBJ2-7 | once | TRBD2 | TRBV29-1 | CSVRSGSRYEQYF | TGCAGCGTCCGTAGCGGGAGTCGTTACGAGCAGTACTTC
TRBJ1-2 | - | - | TRBV6-5 | CASSRYEGGSYGYTF | TGTGCCAGCAGTCGTTACGAAGGCGGATCCTATGGCTACACCTTC
TRBJ2-5 | - | TRBD1 | TRBV11-2 | CASSRDRVTVYF | TGTGCCAGCAGCCGGGACAGGGTAACAGTTTACTTC
TRBJ2-2 | - | TRBD2 | TRBV5-6 | CASSQRIGLVVSNGGELFF | TGTGCCAGCAGCCAACGGATAGGACTAGTTGTATCCAACGGCGGGGAGCTGTTTTTT
TRBJ1-2 | - | TRBD1 | TRBV7-9 | CSSSSSRRQGAYGYTF | TGTTCCAGCAGCTCATCGCGCCGACAGGGGGCCTATGGCTACACCTTC
TRBJ2-1 | - | TRBD2 | TRBV11-3 | CASSPGGVPDEQFF | TGTGCCAGCAGCCCCGGGGGGGTCCCGGATGAGCAGTTCTTC
TRBJ2-2 | - | TRBD1 | TRBV18 | CASSQQGSDGGELFF | TGTGCCAGCTCACAACAGGGGAGTGATGGCGGGGAGCTGTTTTTT
TRBJ2-7 | once | TRBD2 | TRBV7-8 | CASSPRGSLPYEQYF | TGTGCCAGCAGCCCTCGCGGGAGTTTACCCTACGAGCAGTACTTC